One sample yielded the 21 T cell receptor beta chains listed below, sequenced in a study of blood T cell repertoires in COVID-19. Some clones are missing from TCRdb's copy, which holds only in-frame ones; the method was immunoSEQ multiplex PCR. Here the sample spans fewer than 120,000 clones, roughly 91% being singletons. The sample was peripheral blood. All receptors derive from a woman aged 45-65 years with acute or convalescent COVID-19.

The gene calls are TRBV19 and TRBJ1-5, with 7 bases identical to TRBD1. The trim removed 10 bases at V and 3 bases at J, leaving 9 bases unmatched. The CDR3 totals 14 residues. Germline V gene data show CDR1 as LNHDA and CDR2 as SQIVND (reference sequence). The CDR3: CAISTGMINQPQHF. The CDR3 DNA reads TGTGCCATTTCGACAGGGATGATCAATCAGCCCCAGCATTTT.

J is TRBJ1-3 and V is TRBV7-2; D gene ambiguous. CDR3 size: 16 residues. Germline CDR1 reads SGHTA; CDR2 reads FQGNSA. Between the trimmed V and J ends, which lost 1 base and 1 base, there was a span of 11 bases. As DNA, the CDR3 is TGTGCCAGCAGCTTAGGAGCCGGAGGGTCTGGAAACACCATATATTTT. Its translation is CASSLGAGGSGNTIYF.

In this sample, this clone turned up a few times. V is TRBV19 and J is TRBJ1-5; D gene unclear. CDR1 and CDR2 (germline): LNHDA, SQIVND (reference sequence). CDR3 length equals 16 residues. V dropped 3 bases and J dropped 5 bases, with 17 bases sitting between them. The chain's CDR3 is CASSIQVQRPDQPQHF. CDR3 in DNA: TGTGCCAGTAGTATCCAGGTACAACGGCCAGATCAGCCCCAGCATTTT.

The CDR3 loop reads CASSSQGNTEAFF. CDR3 DNA sequence: TGCGCCAGCAGCTCCCAGGGCAACACTGAAGCTTTCTTT. The V and J genes are TRBV5-1 and TRBJ1-1; perhaps TRBD1 as D (5 bases). The V end was cut by 3 bases, the J end by 2 bases, with 8 bases between. This CDR3 has 13 amino acids. Looked up from germline, CDR1 is SGHRS and CDR2 is YFSETQ.

The CDR3 nucleotides are TGTGCCACCAGTGATTTGGGTAGCCACAATGAGCAGTTCTTC. Its translation: CATSDLGSHNEQFF. The V and J genes are TRBV24-1 and TRBJ2-1; no clear D. The CDR3 loop spans 14 amino acids. Trimming left V 0 bases short and J 5 bases short, with 7 bases between. CDR1 is KGHDR, CDR2 SFDVKD, per germline.

The chain joins TRBV24-1 to TRBJ2-1, with TRBD2 matching 9 bases. This CDR3 is 15 amino acids long. Germline lookup yields CDR1 KGHDR and CDR2 SFDVKD. Germline trimming cut 1 base from V and 9 bases from J; bases unmatched to any gene: 6. The CDR3 reads CATSDFSGRSGEQFF. In DNA form, the CDR3 reads TGTGCCACCAGTGATTTTAGCGGGAGATCCGGTGAGCAGTTCTTC.

The chain is built from TRBV7-9 and TRBJ2-4; D uncertain. Germline CDR1 reads SEHNR; CDR2 reads FQNEAQ (reference sequence). The V end lost 4 bases, the J end lost 1 base, and 8 bases lay between the germline ends. CDR3 size: 14 residues. CDR3 in amino acids: CASSYDTAKNIQYF. In nucleotides, the CDR3 is TGTGCCAGCAGCTACGACACCGCCAAAAACATTCAGTACTTC. The entire variable domain, with the rest obtained from reference TRBV7-9 and TRBJ2-4, is as follows: DTGVSQNPRHKITKRGQNVTFRCDPISEHNRLYWYRQTLGQGPEFLTYFQNEAQLEKSRLLSDRFSAERPKGSFSTLEIQRTEQGDSAMYLCASSYDTAKNIQYFGAGTRLSVL.

This chain links TRBV24-1 with TRBJ2-3; 14 nucleotides agree with TRBD2. After removal of 4 bases from V and 3 bases from J, the junction contained 11 bases not matched to a gene. Germline V lookup: CDR1 KGHDR, CDR2 SFDVKD. The CDR3 loop spans 19 amino acids. The CDR3 DNA sequence: TGTGCCACCAGTGAGACCGGGACTAGCGGGAGAGGGGGAACAGATACGCAGTATTTT. Protein: CATSETGTSGRGGTDTQYF.

The chain links TRBV28 to TRBJ2-1; 12 bases map to TRBD2. Germline V gives CDR1 MDHEN, CDR2 SYDVKM. V lost 2 bases, J lost 2 bases, and 4 bases stayed unmatched. The CDR3 runs to 17 residues. The CDR3 region has the DNA TGTGCCAGCAGTTTAGGAGGACTAGCGGGACCCTACAATGAGCAGTTCTTC. Amino acid sequence: CASSLGGLAGPYNEQFF.

This chain connects TRBV27 to TRBJ1-2; D possibly corresponds to TRBD1 (5 bases). Germline V gene sequence: CDR1 MNHEY, CDR2 SMNVEV (reference sequence). Trimming took 6 bases from V and 8 from J, leaving 16 bases between them. The CDR3 is made up of 13 amino acids. The CDR3: CASSIQGSEGYTF. CDR3 nucleotides: TGTGCCAGCAGCATCCAGGGATCTGAAGGCTACACCTTC.

This rearrangement joins TRBV7-9 to TRBJ1-6, with TRBD1 identical over 11 bases. Per the germline V gene, CDR1 is SEHNR and CDR2 is FQNEAQ (reference sequence). The CDR3 extends over 15 amino acids. After removal of 5 bases from V and 7 bases from J, the junction contained 4 bases not matched to a gene. CDR3 protein: CASSARDRGNSPLHF. The CDR3 nucleotides read TGTGCCAGCAGCGCCCGGGACAGGGGGAATTCACCCCTCCACTTT.

This rearrangement joins TRBV4-1 to TRBJ1-5; no clear D gene. Germline assignment: CDR1 MGHRA and CDR2 YSYEKL. V lost 1 base and J 4 bases, leaving 8 bases between the germline ends. The CDR3 extends over 14 amino acids. CDR3 nucleotide sequence: TGCGCCAGCAGCCAAGGGTCCGCGAATCAGCCCCAGCATTTT. Its protein product is CASSQGSANQPQHF.

This rearrangement joins TRBV15 to TRBJ2-5, with TRBD1 as a possible D gene (6 bases). Looked up from germline, CDR1 is LNHNV and CDR2 is YYDKDF (reference sequence). Trimming shortened V by 1 base and J by 5 bases, and 11 bases separated the two germline ends. This CDR3 is 14 amino acids long. DNA of the CDR3: TGTGCCACCAGCAGAGTTGACAGGCGTGAGACCCAGTACTTC. This sequence encodes CATSRVDRRETQYF.

The genes are TRBV5-5 and TRBJ1-4; D remains unclear. Germline V gives CDR1 SGHKS, CDR2 YYEKEE (reference sequence). This CDR3 spans 14 amino acids. Trimming removed 2 bases at V and 0 bases at J, with 5 bases between. The CDR3 DNA follows: TGTGCCAGCAGCTTCTCTACAACTAATGAAAAACTGTTTTTT. Protein: CASSFSTTNEKLFF. Drawing the rest from reference TRBV5-5 and TRBJ1-4, the complete variable domain is DAGVTQSPTHLIKTRGQQVTLRCSPISGHKSVSWYQQVLGQGPQFIFQYYEKEERGRGNFPDRFSARQFPNYSSELNVNALLLGDSALYLCASSFSTTNEKLFFGSGTQLSVL.

The chain combines TRBV5-1 with TRBJ2-1; D is possibly TRBD1 (6 bases). V gave up 4 bases and J gave up 6 bases, with 17 bases separating them. The germline V gene has CDR1 SGHRS and CDR2 YFSETQ. This CDR3 is 15 amino acids long. CDR3 in amino acids: CASSEQGGGSNEQFF. In DNA form, the CDR3 reads TGCGCCAGCAGCGAACAGGGTGGCGGTTCCAATGAGCAGTTCTTC. Supplemented by reference TRBV5-1 and TRBJ2-1, the full variable domain reads KAGVTQTPRYLIKTRGQQVTLSCSPISGHRSVSWYQQTPGQGLQFLFEYFSETQRNKGNFPGRFSGRQFSNSRSEMNVSTLELGDSALYLCASSEQGGGSNEQFFGPGTRLTVL.

The V gene is TRBV2, the J gene TRBJ2-2, with a weak D call TRBD1 (6 bases). The CDR3 has 15 amino acids. Looked up from germline, CDR1 is SNHLY and CDR2 is FYNNEI. V was shortened by 7 bases and J by 4 bases, with 16 bases between the two germline ends. The CDR3 nucleotides read TGTGCCAGCAAGTCCGCAGGACAGCCCACCGGGGAGCTGTTTTTT. It codes for CASKSAGQPTGELFF.

The rearrangement joins TRBV5-1 to TRBJ2-4, with a possible D match to TRBD1 (5 bases). Germline assignment: CDR1 SGHRS and CDR2 YFSETQ. Trimming shortened V by 2 bases and J by 6 bases, and 12 bases separated the two germline ends. This CDR3 contains 14 residues. Written as DNA, the CDR3 is TGCGCCAGCAGCTTAGGGAATCAGGGAAACATTCAGTACTTC. This sequence encodes CASSLGNQGNIQYF.

V gene TRBV19 combines with J gene TRBJ1-1; 8 bases fit TRBD1. The CDR3 consists of 17 residues. V shed 1 base and J 0 bases; nucleotides not matched to a gene: 7. Germline V gene sequence: CDR1 LNHDA, CDR2 SQIVND (reference sequence). Written as DNA, the CDR3 is TGTGCCAGTAGTATAGGATGGACAGGGACTCTGAACACTGAAGCTTTCTTT. It is translated as CASSIGWTGTLNTEAFF.

The rearrangement uses TRBV18 and TRBJ2-7; D gene ambiguous. This CDR3 is 12 amino acids long. Trimming removed 2 bases at V and 7 bases at J, with 9 bases between. Germline values: CDR1 KGHSH, CDR2 LQKENI. The DNA for the CDR3 is TGTGCCAGCTCACCATTGCAACGGGAGCAGTACTTC. The encoded protein is CASSPLQREQYF. Based on the CDR3 plus reference TRBV18 and TRBJ2-7, the full variable domain is NAGVMQNPRHLVRRRGQEARLRCSPMKGHSHVYWYRQLPEEGLKFMVYLQKENIIDESGMPKERFSAEFPKEGPSILRIQQVVRGDSAAYFCASSPLQREQYFGPGTRLTVT.

The chain couples TRBV6-5 to TRBJ2-1, with 13 bases fitting TRBD2. There are 15 residues in the CDR3. The ends lost 3 bases at V and 8 bases at J; junction bases unmatched: 4. Per germline, CDR1 MNHEY and CDR2 SVGAGI. The CDR3 DNA reads as TGTGCCAGCAGTTATGAGACTAGCGGGAGGCATGAGCAGTTCTTC. Its protein product is CASSYETSGRHEQFF.

The rearrangement links TRBV23-1 to TRBJ2-5; 7 bases fit TRBD2. TRBV23-1 is flagged as an ORF with uncertain function. Trimming removed 0 bases from V and 3 bases from J; junction bases left unmatched: 10. This CDR3 region has 17 residues. The CDR3 region is CASSQSERGIQEETQYF. CDR3 nucleotides: TGCGCCAGCAGTCAATCGGAGCGGGGAATACAGGAAGAGACCCAGTACTTC.